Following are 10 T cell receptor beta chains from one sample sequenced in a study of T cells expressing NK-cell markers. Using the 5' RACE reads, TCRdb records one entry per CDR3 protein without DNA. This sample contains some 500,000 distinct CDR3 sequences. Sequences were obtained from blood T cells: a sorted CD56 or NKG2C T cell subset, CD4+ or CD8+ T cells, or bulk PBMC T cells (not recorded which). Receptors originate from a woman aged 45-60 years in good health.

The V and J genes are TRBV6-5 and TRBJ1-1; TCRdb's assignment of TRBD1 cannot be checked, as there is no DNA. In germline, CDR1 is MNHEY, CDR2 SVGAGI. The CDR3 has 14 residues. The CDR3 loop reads CASSSLRDWTEAFF.

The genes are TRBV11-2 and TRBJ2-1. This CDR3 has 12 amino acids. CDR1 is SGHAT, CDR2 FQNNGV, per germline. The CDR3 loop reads CASSFGLSEQFF.

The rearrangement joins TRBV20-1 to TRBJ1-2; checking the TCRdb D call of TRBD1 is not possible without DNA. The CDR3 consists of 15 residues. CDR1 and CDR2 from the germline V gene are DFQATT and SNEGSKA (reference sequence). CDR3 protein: CSASPGTRKNYGYTF.

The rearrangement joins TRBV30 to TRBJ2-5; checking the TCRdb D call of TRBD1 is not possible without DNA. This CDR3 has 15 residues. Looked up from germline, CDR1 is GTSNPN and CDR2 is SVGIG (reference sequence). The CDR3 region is CAWSRAGQVQQTQYF. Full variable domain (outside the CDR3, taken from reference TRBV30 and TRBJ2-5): SQTIHQWPATLVQPVGSPLSLECTVEGTSNPNLYWYRQAAGRGLQLLFYSVGIGQISSEVPQNLSASRPQDRQFILSSKKLLLSDSGFYLCAWSRAGQVQQTQYFGPGTRLLVL.

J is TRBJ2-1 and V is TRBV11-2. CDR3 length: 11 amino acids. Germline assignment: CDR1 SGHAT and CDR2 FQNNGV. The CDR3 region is CASSLEGQQFF. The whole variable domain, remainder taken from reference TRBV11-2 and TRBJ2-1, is EAGVAQSPRYKIIEKRQSVAFWCNPISGHATLYWYQQILGQGPKLLIQFQNNGVVDDSQLPKDRFSAERLKGVDSTLKIQPAKLEDSAVYLCASSLEGQQFFGPGTRLTVL.

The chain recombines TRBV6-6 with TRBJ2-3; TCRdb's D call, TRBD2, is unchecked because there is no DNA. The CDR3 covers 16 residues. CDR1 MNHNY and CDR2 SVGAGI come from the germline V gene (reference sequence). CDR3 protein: CASSKLGLAVTDTQYF.

CDR3 amino acids: CASSQEFGRAVNEQFF. The genes are TRBV4-1 and TRBJ2-1; as DNA is missing, the TRBD2 call by TCRdb cannot be tested. CDR1 is MGHRA and CDR2 is YSYEKL in the germline V gene. The CDR3 is 16 residues long.

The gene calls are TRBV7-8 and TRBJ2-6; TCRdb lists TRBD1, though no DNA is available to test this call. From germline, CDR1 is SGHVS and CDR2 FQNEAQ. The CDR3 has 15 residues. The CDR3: CAIPPGSSGANVLTF.

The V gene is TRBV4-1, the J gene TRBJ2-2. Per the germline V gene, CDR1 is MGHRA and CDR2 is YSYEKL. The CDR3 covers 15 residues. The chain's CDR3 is CASSPNGVAPGELFF.

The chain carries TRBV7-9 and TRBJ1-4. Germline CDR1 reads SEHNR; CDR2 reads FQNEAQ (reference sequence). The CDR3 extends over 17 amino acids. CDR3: CASSYPMGSFSNEKLFF.